This TCR beta chain came from a study of T cell responses to AZD1222 COVID-19 vaccine. TCRdb keeps only in-frame clones here, not all; method: immunoSEQ multiplex PCR. Altogether around 100,000 clones are present, 87% being singletons, with the ten largest covering under 3.5%. J gave up 7 bases and V 3 bases, and 12 bases lay outside the gene matches. This CDR3 has 16 amino acids. CDR1 and CDR2 (germline): SGHAT, FQNNGV. The V gene is TRBV11-2, the J gene TRBJ2-3; 8 nucleotides agree with TRBD2. Sample: peripheral blood, taken on day 0 of AZD1222 vaccination. This clonotype was obtained from an adult in good health. The CDR3 is CASSFSGGALGNTQYF. In DNA, the CDR3 is TGTGCCAGCAGCTTCAGCGGGGGAGCCCTCGGGAATACGCAGTATTTT.